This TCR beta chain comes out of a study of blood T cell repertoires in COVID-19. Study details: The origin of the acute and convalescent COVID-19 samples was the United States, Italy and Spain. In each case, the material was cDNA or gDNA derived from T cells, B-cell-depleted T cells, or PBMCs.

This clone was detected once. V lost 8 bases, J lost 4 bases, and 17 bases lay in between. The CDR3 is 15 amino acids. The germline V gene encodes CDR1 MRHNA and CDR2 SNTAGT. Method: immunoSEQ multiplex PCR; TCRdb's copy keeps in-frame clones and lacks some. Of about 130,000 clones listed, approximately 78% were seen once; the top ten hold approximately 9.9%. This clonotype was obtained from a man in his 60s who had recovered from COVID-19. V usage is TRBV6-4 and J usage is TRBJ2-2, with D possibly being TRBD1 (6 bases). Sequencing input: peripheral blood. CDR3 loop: CASHINRASTGELFF. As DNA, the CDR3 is TGTGCCAGCCACATAAACAGGGCGTCCACCGGGGAGCTGTTTTTT.